The 9 T cell receptor beta chains below all came from one sample that was sequenced in a study of OX40 agonist ivuxolimab in advanced cancers. The protocol was immunoSEQ multiplex PCR, while the TCRdb copy is restricted to in-frame clones and leaves out a portion. The sample contains tens of thousands of clones, 91% of which appear only once. Sequencing used CD4+ or CD8+ T cells sorted from blood, obtained in a trial of the OX40 agonist ivuxolimab. These receptors were taken from an adult with an advanced solid tumor such as melanoma, head and neck, liver or kidney cancer.

This rearrangement joins TRBV5-1 to TRBJ2-7; D assignment may be TRBD1 or TRBD2 (5 bases each). The V end lost 4 bases, the J end lost 6 bases, and 11 bases lay between the germline ends. Germline CDR1 reads SGHRS; CDR2 reads YFSETQ. This CDR3 is 12 amino acids long. CDR3 sequence reads: CASSGTGSEQYF. The CDR3 nucleotides read TGCGCCAGCAGCGGGACGGGGAGCGAGCAGTACTTC.

The V and J genes are TRBV10-3 and TRBJ2-3; D unclear. From germline, CDR1 is ENHRY and CDR2 SYGVKD. The CDR3 is 14 amino acids. The ends were cut back, 4 bases at V and 0 bases at J, with 8 bases in the middle. The CDR3 region has the DNA TGTGCCATCAGTGTTGACACAAGCACAGATACGCAGTATTTT. This gives the protein CAISVDTSTDTQYF.

The chain carries TRBV4-3 and TRBJ2-2; D is undetermined. This CDR3 is 14 amino acids long. V lost 1 base to trimming and J lost 2 bases, with 5 bases between them. Germline-derived CDR1 and CDR2 are LGHNA and YSLEER. The CDR3 region has the DNA TGCGCCAGCAGCCAAGGCAGAAACACCGGGGAGCTGTTTTTT. Its protein product is CASSQGRNTGELFF.

The CDR3 loop reads CASSNLRWGYTF. The DNA of the CDR3 is TGTGCCAGCAGTAACCTCCGTTGGGGCTACACCTTC. The rearrangement links TRBV28 to TRBJ1-2; no firm D call. The germline V gene encodes CDR1 MDHEN and CDR2 SYDVKM. The CDR3 covers 12 residues. The germline V and J ends were trimmed by 5 bases and 8 bases, with 12 bases remaining between them.

The chain links TRBV28 to TRBJ1-5, with 9 bases that match TRBD1. Looked up from germline, CDR1 is MDHEN and CDR2 is SYDVKM. The ends lost 8 bases at V and 6 bases at J; junction bases unmatched: 2. The CDR3 covers 12 residues. The CDR3 loop reads CASGTGSQPQHF. DNA for the CDR3: TGTGCCAGCGGGACAGGGAGTCAGCCCCAGCATTTT.

The chain joins TRBV5-6 to TRBJ1-6; maybe TRBD1 (6 bases). This CDR3 comprises 14 residues. Per the germline V gene, CDR1 is SGHDT and CDR2 is YYEEEE. V shed 5 bases and J shed 10 bases, with 16 bases lying between them. The CDR3 region is CASSSGTLGSPLHF. Written as DNA, the CDR3 is TGTGCCAGCAGTTCCGGGACATTGGGCTCACCCCTCCACTTT.

The DNA of the CDR3 is TGTGCCAGCACCATAACTCAACTGGGGTACTATGGCTACACCTTC. Translating it yields CASTITQLGYYGYTF. V usage is TRBV7-9 and J usage is TRBJ1-2; the D is unclear. This CDR3 spans 15 amino acids. Germline lookup yields CDR1 SEHNR and CDR2 FQNEAQ (reference sequence). V shed 7 bases and J shed 3 bases, with 18 bases lying between them. Combining the CDR3 with reference TRBV7-9 and TRBJ1-2 gives the whole variable domain DTGVSQNPRHKITKRGQNVTFRCDPISEHNRLYWYRQTLGQGPEFLTYFQNEAQLEKSRLLSDRFSAERPKGSFSTLEIQRTEQGDSAMYLCASTITQLGYYGYTFGSGTRLTVV.

This chain connects TRBV9 to TRBJ2-2, with 7 bases that match TRBD1. V lost 2 bases to trimming and J lost 0 bases; unmatched junction nucleotides: 4. The CDR3 sequence is 16 residues long. Germline CDR1 SGDLS, CDR2 YYNGEE. The DNA of the CDR3 is TGTGCCAGCAGCGTTACCGGGACAGCGAACACCGGGGAGCTGTTTTTT. Translating it yields CASSVTGTANTGELFF.

The chain is built from TRBV5-1 and TRBJ2-1; TRBD2 agrees at 13 bases. The CDR3 runs 16 residues. Trimming at V came to 3 bases and at J to 2 bases, leaving 2 bases not matched to a gene. Germline CDR1 and CDR2: SGHRS and YFSETQ. CDR3 nucleotide sequence: TGCGCCAGCAGCTCCGGACTAGCGGGGGCCTACAATGAGCAGTTCTTC. Protein product: CASSSGLAGAYNEQFF.